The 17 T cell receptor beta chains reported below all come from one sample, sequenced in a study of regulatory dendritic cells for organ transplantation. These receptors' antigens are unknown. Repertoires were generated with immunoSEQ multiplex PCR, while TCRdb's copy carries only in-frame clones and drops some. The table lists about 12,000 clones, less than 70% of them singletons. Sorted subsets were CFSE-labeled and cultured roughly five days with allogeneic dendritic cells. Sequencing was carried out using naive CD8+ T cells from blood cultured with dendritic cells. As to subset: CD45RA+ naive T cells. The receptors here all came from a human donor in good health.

In DNA form, the CDR3 reads TGTGCCAGCAGTAGCGGGGGGGCCCAGGATACGCAGTATTTT. This codes for CASSSGGAQDTQYF. The chain employs TRBV7-3 and TRBJ2-3, with TRBD2 matching over 11 bases. J lost 6 bases, V lost 6 bases, and 5 bases had no gene match. Germline loops: CDR1 SGHTA, CDR2 FQGTGA. This CDR3 has 14 residues.

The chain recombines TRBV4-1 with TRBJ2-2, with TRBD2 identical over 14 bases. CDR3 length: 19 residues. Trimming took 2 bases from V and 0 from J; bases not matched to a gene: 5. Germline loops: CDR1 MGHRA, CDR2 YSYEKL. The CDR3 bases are TGCGCCAGCAGCCAAAGTGGACTAGCGGGGGGAACGAACACCGGGGAGCTGTTTTTT. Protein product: CASSQSGLAGGTNTGELFF.

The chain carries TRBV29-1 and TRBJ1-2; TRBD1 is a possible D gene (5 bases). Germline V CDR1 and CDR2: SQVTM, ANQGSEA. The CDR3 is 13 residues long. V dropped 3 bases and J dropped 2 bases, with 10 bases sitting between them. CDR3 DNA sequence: TGCAGCGTTGACCCAGACAGAAACTATGGCTACACCTTC. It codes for CSVDPDRNYGYTF.

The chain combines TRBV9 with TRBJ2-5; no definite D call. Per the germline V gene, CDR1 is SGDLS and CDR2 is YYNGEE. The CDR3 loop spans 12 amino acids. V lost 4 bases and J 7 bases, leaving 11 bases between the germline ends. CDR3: CASSPNVGTQYF. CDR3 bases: TGTGCCAGCAGCCCCAATGTCGGGACCCAGTACTTC.

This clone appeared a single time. The CDR3 spells CASGLAGQGPYEQYF. The CDR3 DNA is TGTGCTAGTGGTTTGGCGGGACAGGGACCCTACGAGCAGTACTTC. The chain recombines TRBV12-5 with TRBJ2-7; 9 nucleotides match TRBD1. CDR1 LGHNT and CDR2 FRNRAP come from the germline V gene. Unmatched junction bases numbered 3, after V lost 1 base and J lost 2 bases. The CDR3 runs to 15 residues.

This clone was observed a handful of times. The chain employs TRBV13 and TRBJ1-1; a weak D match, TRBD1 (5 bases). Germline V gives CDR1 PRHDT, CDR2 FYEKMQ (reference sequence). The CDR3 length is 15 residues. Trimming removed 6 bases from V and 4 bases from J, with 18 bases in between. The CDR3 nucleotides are TGTGCCAGCAGTTTCCCAAGGGGCGTTGTCACTGAAGCTTTCTTT. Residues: CASSFPRGVVTEAFF.

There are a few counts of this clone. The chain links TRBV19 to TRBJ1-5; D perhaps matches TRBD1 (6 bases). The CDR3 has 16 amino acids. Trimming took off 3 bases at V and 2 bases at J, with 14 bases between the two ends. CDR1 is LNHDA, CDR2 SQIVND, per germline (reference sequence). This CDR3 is CASSIWSRGGNQPQHF. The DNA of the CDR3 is TGTGCCAGTAGTATTTGGTCCAGGGGCGGCAATCAGCCCCAGCATTTT.

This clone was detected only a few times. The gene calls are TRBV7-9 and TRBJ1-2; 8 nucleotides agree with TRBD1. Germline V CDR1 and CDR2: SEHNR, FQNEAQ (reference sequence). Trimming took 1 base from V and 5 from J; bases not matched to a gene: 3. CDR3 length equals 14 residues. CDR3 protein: CASSLVGQVYGYTF. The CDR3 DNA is TGTGCCAGCAGCTTAGTGGGACAGGTTTATGGCTACACCTTC.

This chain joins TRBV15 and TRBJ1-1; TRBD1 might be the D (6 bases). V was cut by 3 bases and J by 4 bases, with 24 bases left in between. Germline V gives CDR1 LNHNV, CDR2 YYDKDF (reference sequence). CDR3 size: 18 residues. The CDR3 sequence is CATSSPLKGVPGGTEAFF. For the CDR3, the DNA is TGTGCCACCAGCAGTCCCCTTAAGGGGGTCCCGGGCGGCACTGAAGCTTTCTTT.

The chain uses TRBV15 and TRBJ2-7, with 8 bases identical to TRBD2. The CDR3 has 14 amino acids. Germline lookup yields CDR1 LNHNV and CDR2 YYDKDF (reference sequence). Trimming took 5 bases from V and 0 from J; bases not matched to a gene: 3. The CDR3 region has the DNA TGTGCCACCAGCCGGGGGGGTCTCTCCTACGAGCAGTACTTC. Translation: CATSRGGLSYEQYF.

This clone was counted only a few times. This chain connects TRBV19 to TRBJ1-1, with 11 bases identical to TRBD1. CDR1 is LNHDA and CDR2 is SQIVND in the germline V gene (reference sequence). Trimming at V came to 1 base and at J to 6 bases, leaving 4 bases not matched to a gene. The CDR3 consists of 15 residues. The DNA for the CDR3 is TGTGCCAGTAGTATAGGGACAGGGGGCATCTCTGAAGCTTTCTTT. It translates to CASSIGTGGISEAFF.

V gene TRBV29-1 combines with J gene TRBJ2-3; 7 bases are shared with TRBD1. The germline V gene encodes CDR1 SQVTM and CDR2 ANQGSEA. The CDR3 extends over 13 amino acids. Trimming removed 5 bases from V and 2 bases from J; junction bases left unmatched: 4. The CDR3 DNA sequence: TGCAGCGTTCAGACAGGGCTCACAGATACGCAGTATTTT. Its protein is CSVQTGLTDTQYF.

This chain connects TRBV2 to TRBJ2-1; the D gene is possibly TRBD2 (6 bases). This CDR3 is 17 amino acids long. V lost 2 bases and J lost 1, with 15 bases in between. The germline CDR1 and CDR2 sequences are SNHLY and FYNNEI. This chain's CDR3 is CASSEIGAGSSYNEQFF. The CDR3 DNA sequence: TGTGCCAGCAGTGAAATCGGTGCGGGGAGTTCCTACAATGAGCAGTTCTTC.

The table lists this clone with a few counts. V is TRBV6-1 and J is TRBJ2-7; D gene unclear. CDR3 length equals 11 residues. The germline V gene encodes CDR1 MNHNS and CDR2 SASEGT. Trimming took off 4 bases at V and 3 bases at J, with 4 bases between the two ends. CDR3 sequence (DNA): TGTGCCAGCAGTGTTCTCTACGAGCAGTACTTC. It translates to CASSVLYEQYF.

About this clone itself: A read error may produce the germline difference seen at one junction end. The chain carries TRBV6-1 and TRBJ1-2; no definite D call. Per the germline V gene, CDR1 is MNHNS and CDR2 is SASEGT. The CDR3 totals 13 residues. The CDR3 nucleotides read TGTGCCAGCAGGGAAGGGTCGAGCTATGGCTACACCTTC. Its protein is CASREGSSYGYTF.

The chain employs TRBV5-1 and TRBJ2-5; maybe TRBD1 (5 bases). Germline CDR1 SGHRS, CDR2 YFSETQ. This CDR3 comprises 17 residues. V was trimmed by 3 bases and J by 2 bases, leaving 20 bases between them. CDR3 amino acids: CASSSRPTTRGQETQYF. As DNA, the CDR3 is TGCGCCAGCAGCTCCCGCCCCACGACAAGGGGACAAGAGACCCAGTACTTC.

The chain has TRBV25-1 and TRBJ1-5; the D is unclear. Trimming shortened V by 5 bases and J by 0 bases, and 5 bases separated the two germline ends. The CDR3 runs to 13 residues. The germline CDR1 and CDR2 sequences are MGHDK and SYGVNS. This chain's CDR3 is CASSRGSNQPQHF. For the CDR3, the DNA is TGTGCCAGCAGTCGGGGTAGCAATCAGCCCCAGCATTTT.